A selection of T cell receptor beta chains follows, all from one sample in a study of memory CD4+ T cells and cytomegalovirus serostatus. TCRdb's table, derived via immunoSEQ multiplex PCR, lists solely in-frame clones and lacks some. Found here are some 56,000 clones, 82% of them singletons; the top ten hold 0.4% to 0.5%. The sequenced sample consisted of memory CD4+ T cells from blood. Receptors originate from an adult in good health and CMV-seronegative. CDR3s include the opening cysteine and the closing phenylalanine or tryptophan. Fields, in order: D gene, V gene, J gene, clone size, CDR3 DNA, CDR3 protein. D genes are given only for firm matches. Clone size is given for some rows only: seen once, a few or many times, or a class if the clone is expanded.

NA	TRBV19	TRBJ1-2	NA	TGTGCCAGTAGTATACCGGGACCGGTCTATGGCTACACCTTC	CASSIPGPVYGYTF
NA	TRBV21-1	TRBJ2-3	NA	TGTGCCAGCAGCAAGGTCGTATTCCTGTCCACAGATACGCAGTATTTT	CASSKVVFLSTDTQYF
NA	TRBV5-6	TRBJ1-3	NA	TGTGCCAGCAGCAACACTAGAAACACCATATATTTT	CASSNTRNTIYF
NA	TRBV5-6	TRBJ2-3	NA	TGTGCCAGCAGCGGAGGGGTAACAGATACGCAGTATTTT	CASSGGVTDTQYF
NA	TRBV14	TRBJ2-7	NA	TGTGCCAGCAGCCAAGGGCAGCGAGCGTCCTACGAGCAGTACTTC	CASSQGQRASYEQYF
NA	TRBV4-3	TRBJ2-7	once	TGCGCCAGCAGCCAAGATCTCGCAGGGAGCACCTACGAGCAGTACTTC	CASSQDLAGSTYEQYF
TRBD1	TRBV7-6	TRBJ2-7	NA	TGTGCCAGCAGCACGTTGACAGGGCCCTCCTACGAGCAGTACTTC	CASSTLTGPSYEQYF
TRBD1	TRBV9	TRBJ1-2	NA	TGTGCCAGCAGCGTAGAAGTGGGGGACAGCTATGGCTACACCTTC	CASSVEVGDSYGYTF
TRBD2	TRBV30	TRBJ2-5	once	TGTGCCTGGAGTGCATTGACTAGCGGGGGAGGGGAGACCCAGTACTTC	CAWSALTSGGGETQYF
NA	TRBV7-2	TRBJ1-1	NA	TGTGCCAGCAGCTGGCTACCCAGGGGAATGGGCACTGAAGCTTTCTTT	CASSWLPRGMGTEAFF
NA	TRBV2	TRBJ2-7	NA	TGTGCCAGCAGGGACTGGGCCTACGAGCAGTACTTC	CASRDWAYEQYF
NA	TRBV19	TRBJ1-6	NA	TGTGCCAGTAGTTCGGCAGCGGAGGGCTCACCCCTCCACTTT	CASSSAAEGSPLHF
NA	TRBV6-1	TRBJ1-1	few	TGTGCCAGCAGGTTACAGGTGAACACTGAAGCTTTCTTT	CASRLQVNTEAFF
TRBD2	TRBV5-6	TRBJ2-3	NA	TGTGCCAGCTTAGCGGGGGGCACAGATACGCAGTATTTT	CASLAGGTDTQYF
NA	TRBV5-6	TRBJ1-5	NA	TGTGCCAGCAGCCTCTTTCGCGGGGAGGGTTATCAGCCCCAGCATTTT	CASSLFRGEGYQPQHF
NA	TRBV6-5	TRBJ2-7	NA	TGTGCCAGCAGCCTCGGCAGGGGAGGATACGAGCAGTACTTC	CASSLGRGGYEQYF
TRBD1	TRBV7-2	TRBJ2-7	NA	TGTGCCAGCAGCCGACAGGGGGGAAGCTCCTACGAGCAGTACTTC	CASSRQGGSSYEQYF
NA	TRBV7-8	TRBJ1-1	NA	TGTGCCAGCAGCTTAGTCTGGGGCAGGGCGTCTAACGCTGAAGCTTTCTTT	CASSLVWGRASNAEAFF
NA	TRBV15	TRBJ2-2	NA	TGTGCCACCAGCAGAGATGGGGGGGCCATGACCGGGGAGCTGTTTTTT	CATSRDGGAMTGELFF
NA	TRBV5-5	TRBJ2-2	NA	TGTGCCAGCAGCTTGATGTACACCGGGGAGCTGTTTTTT	CASSLMYTGELFF
NA	TRBV7-9	TRBJ2-1	NA	TGTGCCAGCAGCTTAGGGTCCTACAATGAGCAGTTCTTC	CASSLGSYNEQFF
TRBD2	TRBV4-1	TRBJ2-5	NA	TGCGCCAGCAGCCAAGATGGACTAGCTGGGGAGACCCAGTACTTC	CASSQDGLAGETQYF
NA	TRBV6-5	TRBJ1-1	once	TGTGCCAGCAGTTACTCGGTGGGGGGGATGAACACTGAAGCTTTCTTT	CASSYSVGGMNTEAFF
NA	TRBV7-2	TRBJ2-5	NA	TGTGCCAGCAGCTTAGCCCACCCACGTTTAGGGGTGACCCAGTACTTC	CASSLAHPRLGVTQYF
NA	TRBV2	TRBJ2-3	NA	TGTGCCAGCAGTGAATGGCGGGGCCCTCCGGGGGATACGCAGTATTTT	CASSEWRGPPGDTQYF
NA	TRBV18	TRBJ2-6	NA	TGTGCCAGCTCGTTAGAGAGCTCTGGGGCCAACGTCCTGACTTTC	CASSLESSGANVLTF
NA	TRBV27	TRBJ1-1	NA	TGTGCCAGCAGTTTATATTCGGTGGGGTCACAGTTCATGAACACTGAAGCTTTCTTT	CASSLYSVGSQFMNTEAFF
NA	TRBV7-3	TRBJ1-6	NA	TGTGCCAGCAGCCGAGAGAGCCATTCACCCCTCCACTTT	CASSRESHSPLHF
NA	TRBV25-1	TRBJ2-3	NA	TGTGCCAGCAGTGAAGGAGGTTCGCCAAGCACAGATACGCAGTATTTT	CASSEGGSPSTDTQYF
TRBD1	TRBV9	TRBJ1-2	NA	TGTGCCAGCAGCGGCTCCGGGACAGGAGACTATGGCTACACCTTC	CASSGSGTGDYGYTF
NA	TRBV4-1	TRBJ2-7	NA	TGCGCCAGCAGCCAAGGGCCTCGGACGAACGACGAGCAGTACTTC	CASSQGPRTNDEQYF
NA	TRBV6-1	TRBJ1-6	NA	TGTGCCAGCAGGGGTTATAATTCACCCCTCCACTTT	CASRGYNSPLHF
NA	TRBV9	TRBJ2-7	NA	TGTGCCAGCAGCCGCCAGGGGGGCTCCTACGAGCAGTACTTC	CASSRQGGSYEQYF
NA	TRBV2	TRBJ1-4	NA	TGTGCCAGCAGGGGCCAGGGTAACTCTAATGAAAAACTGTTTTTT	CASRGQGNSNEKLFF
TRBD2	TRBV7-2	TRBJ2-3	NA	TGTGCCAGCACCCAAAGGGGGGTTAGCGGGGGGTTT	CASTQRGVSGGF
TRBD1	TRBV7-9	TRBJ1-4	NA	TGTGCCAGCAGCTCTGACAGGGGTCTTGAAAAACTGTTTTTT	CASSSDRGLEKLFF
TRBD2	TRBV4-3	TRBJ2-2	NA	TGCGCCAGCAGCCAAGAGGGCGGGGGGGCTTATTTAAACACCGGGGAGCTGTTTTTT	CASSQEGGGAYLNTGELFF
NA	TRBV18	TRBJ2-1	NA	TGTGCCAGCTCATCTCGGACGGCGTCCTACAATGAGCAGTTCTTC	CASSSRTASYNEQFF
TRBD1	TRBV18	TRBJ1-4	few	TGTGCCAGCTCACTGGACAGGTCTGATGAAAAACTGTTTTTT	CASSLDRSDEKLFF
TRBD1	TRBV6-6	TRBJ1-5	NA	TGTGCCAGCAGACCACCCGGGACAGGGGAAAATCAGCCCCAGCATTTT	CASRPPGTGENQPQHF
TRBD2	TRBV10-3	TRBJ2-3	NA	TGTGCCATCAGTGGACTAGCGGATACGCAGTATTTT	CAISGLADTQYF
TRBD2	TRBV5-1	TRBJ2-3	once	TGCGCCAGCAGCTCTGGGGTGACTAGCGGGGGAGGTGCGGGGACAGATACGCAGTATTTT	CASSSGVTSGGGAGTDTQYF
NA	TRBV19	TRBJ1-6	NA	TGTGCCAGTAGTTCAGACCGGGGCCGTTATAATTCACCCCTCCACTTT	CASSSDRGRYNSPLHF
NA	TRBV9	TRBJ1-2	NA	TGTGCCAGCAGCTGGGACAACTATGGCTACACCTTC	CASSWDNYGYTF
TRBD1	TRBV7-9	TRBJ1-2	NA	TGTGCCAGCAGCTTTAAGGGGGCGAACTATGGCTACACCTTC	CASSFKGANYGYTF
NA	TRBV4-1	TRBJ1-3	NA	TGCGCCAGCAGCCAAGACTACAGCGCTGGAAACACCATATATTTT	CASSQDYSAGNTIYF
TRBD1	TRBV14	TRBJ1-4	NA	TGTGCCAGCAGCCAAGATCAGGGGGAACTGTTTTTT	CASSQDQGELFF
TRBD2	TRBV2	TRBJ2-5	NA	TGTGCCAGCAGTGATCGACTGAGCGGGGTAGAGACCCAGTACTTC	CASSDRLSGVETQYF
NA	TRBV2	TRBJ1-1	NA	TGTGCCAGCAGCCCCAGGACTGAAGCTTTCTTT	CASSPRTEAFF
TRBD1	TRBV4-3	TRBJ1-3	NA	TGCGCCAGCAGCCAAGATAACAGGGGGAACACCATATATTTT	CASSQDNRGNTIYF
NA	TRBV28	TRBJ2-2	NA	TGTGCCAGCACCGTCGGGCCGCGGACCACCGGGGAGCTGTTTTTT	CASTVGPRTTGELFF
NA	TRBV19	TRBJ1-5	NA	TGTGCCAGCCACTGGGACGGCAATCAGCCCCAGCATTTT	CASHWDGNQPQHF
TRBD2	TRBV28	TRBJ2-5	once	TGTGCCAGCAGTTCTAGCGGGGGCTTACAAGAGACCCAGTACTTC	CASSSSGGLQETQYF
NA	TRBV2	TRBJ1-5	NA	TGTGCCAGCAGTGACAGGGGAGGGGGTACGCCCCAGCATTTT	CASSDRGGGTPQHF
TRBD1	TRBV5-4	TRBJ2-2	NA	TGTGCCAGCAGTAAGCAGGGGGCGCTCGCCGGGGAGCTGTTTTTT	CASSKQGALAGELFF
TRBD1	TRBV5-6	TRBJ2-5	NA	TGTGCCAGCAGCTTTGGACAGGGGGCGGCAGAGACCCAGTACTTC	CASSFGQGAAETQYF
NA	TRBV28	TRBJ2-7	NA	TGTGCCAGCAGTTTCCCTCACAGGGAGGAGCAGTACTTC	CASSFPHREEQYF
NA	TRBV28	TRBJ1-1	NA	TGTGCCAGCAGTTTACAATCTACGAACACTGAAGCTTTCTTT	CASSLQSTNTEAFF
NA	TRBV10-2	TRBJ1-1	NA	TGCGCCAGCAGTGAGTGGGGTGGTAGAGCTTTCTTT	CASSEWGGRAFF